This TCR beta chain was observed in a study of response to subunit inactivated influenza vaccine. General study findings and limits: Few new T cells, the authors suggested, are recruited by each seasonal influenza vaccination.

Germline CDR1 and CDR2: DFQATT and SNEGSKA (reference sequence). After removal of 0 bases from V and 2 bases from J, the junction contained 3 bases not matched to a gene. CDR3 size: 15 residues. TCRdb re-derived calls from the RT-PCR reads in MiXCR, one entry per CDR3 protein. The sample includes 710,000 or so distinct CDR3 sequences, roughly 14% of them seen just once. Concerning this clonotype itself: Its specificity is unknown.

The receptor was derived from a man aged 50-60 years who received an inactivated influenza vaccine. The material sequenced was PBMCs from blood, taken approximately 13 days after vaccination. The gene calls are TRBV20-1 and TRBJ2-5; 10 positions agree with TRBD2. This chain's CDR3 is CSARDLAGDQETQYF. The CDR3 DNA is TGCAGTGCTAGAGATCTAGCGGGGGATCAAGAGACCCAGTACTTC.